This record looks at one TCR beta chain sequence and its context. This sample is part of a study of blood T cell repertoires in COVID-19. At the level of the study: From T cells, B-cell-depleted T cells, or PBMCs came the material, which was cDNA or gDNA.

The data were produced by immunoSEQ multiplex PCR, yet TCRdb's version contains in-frame clones alone and is incomplete. This sample has 85,000 to 130,000 clones; about four fifths occur once, and the top ten carry more than 4.5%. The sequencing input was peripheral blood. The clonotype originates from a man in his 60s with acute or convalescent COVID-19.

The CDR3 here is CASSTQAYSYNEQFF. The CDR3 region has the DNA TGCGCCAGCAGTACCCAGGCTTACTCCTACAATGAGCAGTTCTTC. The chain employs TRBV5-1 and TRBJ2-1; no clear D gene. The CDR3 is 15 amino acids. CDR1 and CDR2 (germline): SGHRS, YFSETQ. With 5 bases removed from V and 0 bases from J, the gap between germline ends came to 12 bases.